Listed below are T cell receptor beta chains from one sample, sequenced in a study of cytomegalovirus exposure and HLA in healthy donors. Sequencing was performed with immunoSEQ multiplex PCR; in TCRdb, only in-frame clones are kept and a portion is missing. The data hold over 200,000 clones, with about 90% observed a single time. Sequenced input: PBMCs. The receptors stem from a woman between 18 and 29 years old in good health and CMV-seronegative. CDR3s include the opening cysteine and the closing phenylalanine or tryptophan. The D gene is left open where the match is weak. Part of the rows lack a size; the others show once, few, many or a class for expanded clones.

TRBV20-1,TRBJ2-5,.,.,CSAYREETQYF,TGCAGTGCGTACAGGGAGGAGACCCAGTACTTC
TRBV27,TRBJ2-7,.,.,CASTPFRDTIYEQYF,TGTGCCAGCACTCCCTTTCGGGACACGATCTACGAGCAGTACTTC
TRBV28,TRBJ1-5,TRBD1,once,CASRPPGQGMSQPQHF,TGTGCCAGCAGACCACCGGGACAGGGGATGAGTCAGCCCCAGCATTTT
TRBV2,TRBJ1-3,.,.,CASTARVLNSGNTIYF,TGTGCCAGCACCGCCAGGGTTTTGAATTCTGGAAACACCATATATTTT
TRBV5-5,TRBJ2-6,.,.,CASSLYSSPGANVLTF,TGTGCCAGCAGCTTGTACAGTTCCCCTGGGGCCAACGTCCTGACTTTC
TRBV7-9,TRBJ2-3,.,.,CASSLLVAASTDTQYF,TGTGCCAGCAGCTTATTGGTGGCGGCTAGCACAGATACGCAGTATTTT
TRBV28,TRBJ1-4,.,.,CASSSGTLDEKLFF,TGTGCCAGCAGTTCCGGGACATTAGATGAAAAACTGTTTTTT
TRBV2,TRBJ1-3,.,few,CASSAEGSVGNTIYF,TGTGCCAGCAGTGCGGAGGGGTCCGTTGGAAACACCATATATTTT
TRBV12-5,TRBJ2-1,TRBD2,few,CASGLVPPAGGPYNEQFF,TGTGCTAGTGGTTTGGTACCGCCAGCGGGAGGGCCGTACAATGAGCAGTTCTTC
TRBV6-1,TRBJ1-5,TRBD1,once,CASSESDRGLRPQHF,TGTGCCAGCAGTGAATCGGACAGGGGCCTTCGGCCCCAGCATTTT
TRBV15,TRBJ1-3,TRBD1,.,CATSTTKLGQLYF,TGTGCCACCAGCACGACGAAGTTGGGACAGTTATATTTT
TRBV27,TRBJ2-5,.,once,CASSLCVQYF,TGTGCCAGCAGTTTATGCGTCCAGTACTTC
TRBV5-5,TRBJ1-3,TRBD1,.,CASRHGQGAMSSGNTIYF,TGTGCCAGCAGACACGGACAGGGGGCCATGAGCTCTGGAAACACCATATATTTT